This paragraph covers one T cell receptor (beta chain) sequence. These data belong to a study of technical replicates of blood from several donors. The method was immunoSEQ multiplex PCR; TCRdb's version includes in-frame clones alone and lacks a portion of them. The sample contains roughly 87,000 clones, around 96% of which appear only once. From germline, CDR1 is SEHNR and CDR2 FQNEAQ (reference sequence). Trimming at V came to 2 bases and at J to 5 bases, leaving 7 bases not matched to a gene. This CDR3 has 17 residues. The chain combines TRBV7-9 with TRBJ2-1; 12 nucleotides match TRBD2. Sequencing was carried out using T cells isolated from PBMCs. The receptor comes from a human donor in good health. CDR3 sequence (DNA): TGTGCCAGCAGCTTAATGACTAGCGGGAGCCAGCACAATGAGCAGTTCTTC. Translation: CASSLMTSGSQHNEQFF.